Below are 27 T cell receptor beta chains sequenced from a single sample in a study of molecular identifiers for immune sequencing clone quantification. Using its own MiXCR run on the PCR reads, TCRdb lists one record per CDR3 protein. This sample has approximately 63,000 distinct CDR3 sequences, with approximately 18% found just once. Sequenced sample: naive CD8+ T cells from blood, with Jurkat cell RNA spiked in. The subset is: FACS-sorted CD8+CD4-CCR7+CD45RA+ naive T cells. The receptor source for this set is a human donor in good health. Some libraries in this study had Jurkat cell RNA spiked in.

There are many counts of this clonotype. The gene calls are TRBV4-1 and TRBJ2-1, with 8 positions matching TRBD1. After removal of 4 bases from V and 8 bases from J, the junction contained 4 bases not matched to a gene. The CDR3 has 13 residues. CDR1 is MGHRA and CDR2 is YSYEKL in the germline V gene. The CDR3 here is CASSPGQGYEQFF. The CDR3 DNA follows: TGCGCCAGCAGCCCCGGACAGGGCTATGAGCAGTTCTTC.

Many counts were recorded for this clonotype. CDR3 nucleotide sequence: TGTGCCAGCAGCTTAGGAGTAGCTCCCGGGGAGCTGTTTTTT. Protein: CASSLGVAPGELFF. J is TRBJ2-2 and V is TRBV7-9, with D unclear. V lost 1 base and J 6 bases, leaving 9 bases between the germline ends. Germline V gene lookup returns CDR1 SEHNR and CDR2 FQNEAQ (reference sequence). This CDR3 has 14 amino acids.

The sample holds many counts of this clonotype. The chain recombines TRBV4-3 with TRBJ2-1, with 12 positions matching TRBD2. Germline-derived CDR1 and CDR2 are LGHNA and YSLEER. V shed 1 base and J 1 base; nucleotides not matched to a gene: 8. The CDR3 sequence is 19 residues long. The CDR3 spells CASSQGLAGGPNSYNEQFF. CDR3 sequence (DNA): TGCGCCAGCAGCCAAGGTCTAGCGGGAGGGCCCAATTCCTACAATGAGCAGTTCTTC.

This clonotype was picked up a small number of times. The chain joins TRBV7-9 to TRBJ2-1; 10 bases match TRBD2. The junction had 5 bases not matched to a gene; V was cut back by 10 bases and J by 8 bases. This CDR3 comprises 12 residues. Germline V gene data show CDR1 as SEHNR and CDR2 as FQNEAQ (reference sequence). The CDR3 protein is CATGLAFDEQFF. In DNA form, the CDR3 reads TGTGCCACGGGACTAGCGTTTGATGAGCAGTTCTTC. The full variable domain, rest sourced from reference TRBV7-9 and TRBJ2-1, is DTGVSQNPRHKITKRGQNVTFRCDPISEHNRLYWYRQTLGQGPEFLTYFQNEAQLEKSRLLSDRFSAERPKGSFSTLEIQRTEQGDSAMYLCATGLAFDEQFFGPGTRLTVL.

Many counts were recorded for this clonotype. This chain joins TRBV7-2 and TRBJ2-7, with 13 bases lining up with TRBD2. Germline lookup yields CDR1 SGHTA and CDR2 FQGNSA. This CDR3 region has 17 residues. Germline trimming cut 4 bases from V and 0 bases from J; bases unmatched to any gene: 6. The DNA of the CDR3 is TGTGCCAGCAGCTCGGGACTAGCGGGGTACAGCTCCTACGAGCAGTACTTC. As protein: CASSSGLAGYSSYEQYF.

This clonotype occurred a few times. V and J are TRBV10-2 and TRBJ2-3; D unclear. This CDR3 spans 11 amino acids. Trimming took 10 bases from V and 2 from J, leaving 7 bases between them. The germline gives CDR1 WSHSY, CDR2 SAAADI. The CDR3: CAIKLTDTQYF. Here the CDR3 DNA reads TGCGCCATCAAACTCACAGATACGCAGTATTTT.

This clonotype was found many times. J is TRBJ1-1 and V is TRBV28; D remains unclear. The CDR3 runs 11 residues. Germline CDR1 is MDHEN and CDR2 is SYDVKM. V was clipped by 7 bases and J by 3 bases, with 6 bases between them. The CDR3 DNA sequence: TGTGCCAGCAAGCGGGACACTGAAGCTTTCTTT. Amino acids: CASKRDTEAFF.

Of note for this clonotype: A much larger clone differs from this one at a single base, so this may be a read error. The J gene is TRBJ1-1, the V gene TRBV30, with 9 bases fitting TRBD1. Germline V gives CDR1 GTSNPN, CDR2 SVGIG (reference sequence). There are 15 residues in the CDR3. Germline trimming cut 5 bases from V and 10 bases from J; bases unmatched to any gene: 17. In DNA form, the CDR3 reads TGTGCCTGGTCGACGGGACAGGGAAGGGGGGCAGGAGCTTTCTTT. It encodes CAWSTGQGRGAGAFF.

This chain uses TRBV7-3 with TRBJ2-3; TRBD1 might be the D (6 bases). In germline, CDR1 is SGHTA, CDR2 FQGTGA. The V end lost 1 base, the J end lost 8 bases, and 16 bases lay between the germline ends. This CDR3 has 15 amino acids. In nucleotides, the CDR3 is TGTGCCAGCAGCTTAATAGGTGGGGGCAGAGGTACGCAGTATTTT. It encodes CASSLIGGGRGTQYF.

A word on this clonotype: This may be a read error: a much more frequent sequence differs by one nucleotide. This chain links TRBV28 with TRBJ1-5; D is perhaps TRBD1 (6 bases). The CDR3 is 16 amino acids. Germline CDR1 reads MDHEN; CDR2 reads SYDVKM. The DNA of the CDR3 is TGTGTCAGCAGTGGTCCGGGACACTATAGCAATCAGCCCCAGCATTTT. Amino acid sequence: CVSSGPGHYSNQPQHF.

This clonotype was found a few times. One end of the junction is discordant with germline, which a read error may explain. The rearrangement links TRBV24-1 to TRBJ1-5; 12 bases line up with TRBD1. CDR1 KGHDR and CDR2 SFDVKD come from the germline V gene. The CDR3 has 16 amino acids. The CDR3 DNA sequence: TGTGCCACCAGTGTAGGGACAGGGGGCAACAATCAGCCCCTGCATTTT. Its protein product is CATSVGTGGNNQPLHF.

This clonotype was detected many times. CDR3 nucleotides: TGTGCCAGCAGCTTTGAGGGGGCCCTAGGGGCCAACGTCCTGACTTTC. Its protein is CASSFEGALGANVLTF. This rearrangement joins TRBV7-9 to TRBJ2-6; TRBD1 matches 7 bases. CDR3 length: 16 amino acids. The germline V gene encodes CDR1 SEHNR and CDR2 FQNEAQ (reference sequence). V lost 3 bases and J lost 4; bases outside the gene matches: 6. Full variable domain (remainder filled in from reference TRBV7-9 and TRBJ2-6): DTGVSQNPRHKITKRGQNVTFRCDPISEHNRLYWYRQTLGQGPEFLTYFQNEAQLEKSRLLSDRFSAERPKGSFSTLEIQRTEQGDSAMYLCASSFEGALGANVLTFGAGSRLTVL.

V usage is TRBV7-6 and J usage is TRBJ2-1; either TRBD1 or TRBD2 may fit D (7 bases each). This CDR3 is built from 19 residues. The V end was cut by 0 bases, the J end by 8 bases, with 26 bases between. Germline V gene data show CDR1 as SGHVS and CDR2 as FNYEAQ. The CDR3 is CASSLANTGAGTTDYEQFF. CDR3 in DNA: TGTGCCAGCAGCTTAGCTAATACAGGGGCCGGGACTACCGACTATGAGCAGTTCTTC. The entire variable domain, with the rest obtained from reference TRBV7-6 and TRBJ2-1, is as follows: GAGVSQSPRYKVTKRGQDVALRCDPISGHVSLYWYRQALGQGPEFLTYFNYEAQQDKSGLPNDRFSAERPEGSISTLTIQRTEQRDSAMYRCASSLANTGAGTTDYEQFFGPGTRLTVL.

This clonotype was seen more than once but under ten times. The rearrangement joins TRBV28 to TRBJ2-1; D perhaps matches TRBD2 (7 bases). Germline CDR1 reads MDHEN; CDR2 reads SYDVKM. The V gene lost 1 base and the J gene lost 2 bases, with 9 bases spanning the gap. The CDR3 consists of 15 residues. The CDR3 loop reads CASSLLGGAYNEQFF. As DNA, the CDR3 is TGTGCCAGCAGTTTATTAGGGGGGGCCTACAATGAGCAGTTCTTC.

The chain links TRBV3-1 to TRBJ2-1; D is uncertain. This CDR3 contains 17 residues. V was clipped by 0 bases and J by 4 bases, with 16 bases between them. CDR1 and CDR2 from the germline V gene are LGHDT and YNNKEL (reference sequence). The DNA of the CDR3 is TGTGCCAGCAGCCAAGATTCCTCGTGGGAAGGGTACAATGAGCAGTTCTTC. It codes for CASSQDSSWEGYNEQFF.

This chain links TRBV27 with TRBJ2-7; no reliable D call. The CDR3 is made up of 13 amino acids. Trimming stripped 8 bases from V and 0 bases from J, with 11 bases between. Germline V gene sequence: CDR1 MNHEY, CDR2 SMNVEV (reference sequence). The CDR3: CASSISSSYEQYF. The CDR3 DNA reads TGTGCCAGCTCGATCTCAAGCTCCTACGAGCAGTACTTC.

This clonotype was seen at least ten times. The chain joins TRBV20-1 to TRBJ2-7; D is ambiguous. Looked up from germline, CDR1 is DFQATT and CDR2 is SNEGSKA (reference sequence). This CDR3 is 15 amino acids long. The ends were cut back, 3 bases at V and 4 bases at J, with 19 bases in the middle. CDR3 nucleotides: TGCAGTGCTAGCGTCGAGCGCCTTCATACTTACGAGCAGTACTTC. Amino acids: CSASVERLHTYEQYF.

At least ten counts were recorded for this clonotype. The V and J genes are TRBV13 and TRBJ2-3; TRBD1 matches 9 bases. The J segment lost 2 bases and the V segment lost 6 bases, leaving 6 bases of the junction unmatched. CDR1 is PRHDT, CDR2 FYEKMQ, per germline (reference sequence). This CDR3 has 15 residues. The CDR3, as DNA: TGTGCCAGCAGATGGACAGGGGATAACACAGATACGCAGTATTTT. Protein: CASRWTGDNTDTQYF.

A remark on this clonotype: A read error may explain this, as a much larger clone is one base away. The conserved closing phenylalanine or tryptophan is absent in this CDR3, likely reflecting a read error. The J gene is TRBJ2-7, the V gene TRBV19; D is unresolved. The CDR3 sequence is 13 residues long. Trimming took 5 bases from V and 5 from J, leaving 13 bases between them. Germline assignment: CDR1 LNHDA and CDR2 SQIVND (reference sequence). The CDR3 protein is CASSLRWYHEQYL. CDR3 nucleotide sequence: TGTGCCAGTAGTCTCCGTTGGTACCACGAGCAGTACCTC.

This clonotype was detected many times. The CDR3: CASNVGPQTSTDTQYF. The CDR3 DNA reads TGCGCCAGCAACGTCGGTCCCCAAACTAGCACAGATACGCAGTATTTT. This chain joins TRBV5-1 and TRBJ2-3; no definite D call. Trimming removed 6 bases from V and 0 bases from J, with 17 bases in between. The CDR3 sequence is 16 residues long. CDR1 is SGHRS and CDR2 is YFSETQ in the germline V gene.

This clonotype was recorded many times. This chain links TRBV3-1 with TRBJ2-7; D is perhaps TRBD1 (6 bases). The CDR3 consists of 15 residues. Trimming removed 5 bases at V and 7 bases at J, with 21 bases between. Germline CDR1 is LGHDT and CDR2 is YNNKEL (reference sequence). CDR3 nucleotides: TGTGCCAGCAGCTATACCGGGACACGGAGATTGGAGCAGTACTTC. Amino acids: CASSYTGTRRLEQYF.

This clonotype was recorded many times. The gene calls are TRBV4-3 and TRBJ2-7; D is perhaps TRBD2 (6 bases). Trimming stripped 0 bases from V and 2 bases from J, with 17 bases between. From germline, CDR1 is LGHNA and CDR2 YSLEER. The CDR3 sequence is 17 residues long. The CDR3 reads CASSQDIGAGRAYEQYF. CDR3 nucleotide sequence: TGCGCCAGCAGCCAAGATATTGGAGCGGGCCGCGCCTACGAGCAGTACTTC.

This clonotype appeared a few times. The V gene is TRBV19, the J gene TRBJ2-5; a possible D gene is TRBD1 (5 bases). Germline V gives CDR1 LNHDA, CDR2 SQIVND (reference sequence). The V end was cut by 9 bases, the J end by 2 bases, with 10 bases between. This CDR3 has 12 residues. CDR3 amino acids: CASITGQETQYF. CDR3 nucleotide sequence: TGTGCCAGCATTACAGGACAAGAGACCCAGTACTTC. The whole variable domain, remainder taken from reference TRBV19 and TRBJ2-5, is DGGITQSPKYLFRKEGQNVTLSCEQNLNHDAMYWYRQDPGQGLRLIYYSQIVNDFQKGDIAEGYSVSREKKESFPLTVTSAQKNPTAFYLCASITGQETQYFGPGTRLLVL.

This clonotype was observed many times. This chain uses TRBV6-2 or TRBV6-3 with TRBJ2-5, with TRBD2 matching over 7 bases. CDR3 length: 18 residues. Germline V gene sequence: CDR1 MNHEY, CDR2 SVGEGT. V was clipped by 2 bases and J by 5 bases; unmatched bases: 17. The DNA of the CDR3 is TGTGCCAGCAGTTACGGAAGGGTAGCGGGCCCCGGCCACGAGACCCAGTACTTC. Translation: CASSYGRVAGPGHETQYF.

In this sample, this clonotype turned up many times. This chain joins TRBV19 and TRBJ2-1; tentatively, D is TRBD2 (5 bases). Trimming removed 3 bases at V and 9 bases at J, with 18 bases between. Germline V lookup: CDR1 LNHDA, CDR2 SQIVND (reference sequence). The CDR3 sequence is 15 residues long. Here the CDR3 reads CASSIGLALGREQFF. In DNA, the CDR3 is TGTGCCAGTAGTATCGGGCTAGCACTCGGTCGTGAGCAGTTCTTC.

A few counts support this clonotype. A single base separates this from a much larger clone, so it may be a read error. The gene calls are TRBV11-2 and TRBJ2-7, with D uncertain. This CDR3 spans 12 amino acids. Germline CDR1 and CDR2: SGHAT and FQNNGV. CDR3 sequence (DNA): TGTGCCAGCAGCTTCCACCCCGGCGAGCAGCACTTC. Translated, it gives CASSFHPGEQHF. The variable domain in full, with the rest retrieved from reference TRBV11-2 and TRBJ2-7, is EAGVAQSPRYKIIEKRQSVAFWCNPISGHATLYWYQQILGQGPKLLIQFQNNGVVDDSQLPKDRFSAERLKGVDSTLKIQPAKLEDSAVYLCASSFHPGEQHFGPGTRLTVT.

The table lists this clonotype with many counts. In DNA, the CDR3 is TGTGCCACAGCATCCTTGCGAGCTGATACGCAGTATTTT. The encoded protein is CATASLRADTQYF. The chain carries TRBV11-2 and TRBJ2-3; no firm D call. V lost 10 bases and J lost 6, with 17 bases in between. This CDR3 region has 13 residues. Germline-derived CDR1 and CDR2 are SGHAT and FQNNGV.